This T cell receptor (beta chain) was sequenced in a study of CD8+ T cells in alopecia areata. Whole-study context: Tofacitinib administration to treated patients was oral, at 5 to 10 mg twice daily. Findings and caveats of the study: Scalp sample data also include resident alphabeta T cells from normal skin. Especially in alopecia totalis/universalis, lesional scalp showed greater clonality than normal scalp did.

Sorted populations comprised CD4+ and CD8+ T cells obtained from PBMCs. As regards this clone: The antigen remains unidentified.

Sequencing templates came from extracted RNA that was reverse transcribed into cDNA. The data were produced by immunoSEQ multiplex PCR, yet TCRdb's version contains in-frame clones alone and is incomplete. This table has fewer than 200,000 clones, 59% appearing once. This clonotype originated in a human donor with alopecia areata. Sample: CD4+ T cells sorted from blood, taken at week 0.

The CDR3 loop is CASSPHLGTGLTPLHF. The CDR3 DNA follows: TGTGCCAGCAGTCCCCATCTCGGGACAGGGTTGACACCCCTCCACTTT. The chain couples TRBV27 to TRBJ1-6; 9 bases line up with TRBD1. V was clipped by 5 bases and J by 11 bases; unmatched bases: 13. Germline assignment: CDR1 MNHEY and CDR2 SMNVEV (reference sequence). The CDR3 extends over 16 amino acids.